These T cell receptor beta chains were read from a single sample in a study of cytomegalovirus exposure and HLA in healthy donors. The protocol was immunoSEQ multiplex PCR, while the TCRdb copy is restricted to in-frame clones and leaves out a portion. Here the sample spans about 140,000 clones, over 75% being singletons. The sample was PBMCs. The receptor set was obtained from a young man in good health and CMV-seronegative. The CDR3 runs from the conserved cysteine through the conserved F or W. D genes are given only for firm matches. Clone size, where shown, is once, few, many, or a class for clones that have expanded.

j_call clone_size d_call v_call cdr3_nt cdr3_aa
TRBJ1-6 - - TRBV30 TGTGCCTGGAGTACGGCAGGGAACTCACCCCTCCACTTT CAWSTAGNSPLHF
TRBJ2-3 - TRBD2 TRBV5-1 TGCGCCAGCAGCTTCGGACTAGCGGGAGGCACAGATACGCAGTATTTT CASSFGLAGGTDTQYF
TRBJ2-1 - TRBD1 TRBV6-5 TGTGCCAGCAGTTACTCGAGCAGTCAGGGGGTCGGGCAGTTCTTC CASSYSSSQGVGQFF
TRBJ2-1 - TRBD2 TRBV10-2 TGCGCCAGCATCCGGGCGGGGGGGCCAGATGAGCAGTTCTTC CASIRAGGPDEQFF
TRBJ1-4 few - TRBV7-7 TGTGCTAGCAGCTTAGTTTGTACAGCCACTAATGAAAAACTGTTTTTT CASSLVCTATNEKLFF
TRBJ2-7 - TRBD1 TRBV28 TGTGCCAGCAGTCAGACAGGGGGGAGCTACGAGCAGTACTTC CASSQTGGSYEQYF
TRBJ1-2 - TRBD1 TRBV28 TGTGCCAGCAGTCTTCACAGGGGCGGCGGCTACACCTTC CASSLHRGGGYTF
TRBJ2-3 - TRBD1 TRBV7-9 TGTGCCAGCAGCTCGGGACAGGGATTACCAGATACGCAGTATTTT CASSSGQGLPDTQYF
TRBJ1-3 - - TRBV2 TGTGCCAGCAGTGCTTCCCAGACAGCAACCCATGGGACCATATATTTT CASSASQTATHGTIYF
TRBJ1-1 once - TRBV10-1 TGCGCCAGCAGTGAAGGATTAGGGGACACTGAAGCTTTCTTT CASSEGLGDTEAFF
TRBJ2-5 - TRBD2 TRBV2 TGTGCCAGCAGTAAAGCGGGGGGGCCTTGGGAGACCCAGTACTTC CASSKAGGPWETQYF
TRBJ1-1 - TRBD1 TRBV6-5 TGTGCCAGCAGCTGGACAGGGGGCGTTACTGAAGCTTTCTTT CASSWTGGVTEAFF
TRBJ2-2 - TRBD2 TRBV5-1 TGCGCCAGCTCTAGCGGGGGGCAGAACACCGGGGAGCTGTTTTTT CASSSGGQNTGELFF
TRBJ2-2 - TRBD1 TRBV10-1 TGCGCCAGCAGTGAGTCAGGGACAGGGCTTTCCGGGGAGCTGTTTTTT CASSESGTGLSGELFF
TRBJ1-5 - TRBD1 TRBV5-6 TGTGCCAGCAGCCGAATCAATACAGGGGGCCTACTTCAGCCCCAGCATTTT CASSRINTGGLLQPQHF
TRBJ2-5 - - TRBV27 TGTGCCAGCAGTTTGTCAGCGGCCCAAGAGACCCAGTACTTC CASSLSAAQETQYF
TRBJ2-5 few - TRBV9 TGTGCCAGCAGCGTAGGAGGGCTAGGCAAAGAGAGCCAGTACTTC CASSVGGLGKESQYF
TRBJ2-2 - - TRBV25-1 TGTGCCAGCACTAGTCTGGTAGCCGGGGAGCTGTTTTTT CASTSLVAGELFF
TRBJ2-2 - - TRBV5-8 TGTGCCAGCAGCTTGTTGCCAGGGATCATCACCGGGGAGCTGTTTTTT CASSLLPGIITGELFF
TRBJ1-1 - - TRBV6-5 TGTGCCAGCAGTTACAGGGGGGGACCCGCTGAAGCTTTCTTT CASSYRGGPAEAFF
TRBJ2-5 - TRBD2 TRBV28 TGTGCCAGCAGTTCCCGACTAGCGGAAAGGGGAGAGACCCAGTACTTC CASSSRLAERGETQYF
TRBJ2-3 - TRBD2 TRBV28 TGTGCCAGCAGTTTGCAACTAGCGGGGGGGCGATATACGCAGTATTTT CASSLQLAGGRYTQYF
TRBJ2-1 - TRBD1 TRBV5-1 TGCGCCAGCAGCTTGGGTGGACAGGGTTACAATGAGCAGTTCTTC CASSLGGQGYNEQFF
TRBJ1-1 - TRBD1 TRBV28 TGTGCCAGCAGTTTCCCTGGACAGGTCAGCACTGAAGCTTTCTTT CASSFPGQVSTEAFF
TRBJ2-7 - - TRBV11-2 TGTGCCAGCAGCCAGGGAGCGGGCCGCGAGCAGTACTTC CASSQGAGREQYF
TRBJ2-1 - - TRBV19 TGTGCCAGTAGTATAGCAATCTTAGAAAATGAGCAGTTCTTC CASSIAILENEQFF
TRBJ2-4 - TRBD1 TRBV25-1 TGTGCCAGCAGTGCGCCGGGACAGGGAGCCAAAAACATTCAGTACTTC CASSAPGQGAKNIQYF
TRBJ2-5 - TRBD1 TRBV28 TGTGCCAGCAGACAGGGGTCGGAAGAGACCCAGTACTTC CASRQGSEETQYF
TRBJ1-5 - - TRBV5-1 TGCGCCAGCAGCTTGGGGGCGGGACAGCCCCAGCATTTT CASSLGAGQPQHF
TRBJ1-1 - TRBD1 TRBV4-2 TGTGCCAGCAGCCCAGGACAGGGGGGTACTGAAGCTTTCTTT CASSPGQGGTEAFF
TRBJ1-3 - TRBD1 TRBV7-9 TGTGCCAGCAGCTTAGCGTTGAGGGGGCCTGGAAACACCATATATTTT CASSLALRGPGNTIYF
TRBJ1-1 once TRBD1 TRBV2 TGTGCCAGCAGCTCACAGGGGGTGAACACTGAAGCTTTCTTT CASSSQGVNTEAFF
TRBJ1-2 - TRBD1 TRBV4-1 TGCGCCAGCAGCCAATATAAGGACAGGGGGCACGGCTACACCTTC CASSQYKDRGHGYTF
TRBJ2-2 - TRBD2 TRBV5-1 TGCGCCAGCAGGGAGCGGGAGAGGACCGGGGAGCTGTTTTTT CASRERERTGELFF
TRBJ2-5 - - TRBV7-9 TGTGCCAGCAGCTTGGGTCCTGCGTTCGGGAAGAAGGGCCAAGAGACCCAGTACTTC CASSLGPAFGKKGQETQYF
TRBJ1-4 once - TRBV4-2 TGTGCCAGCACCCCAGGTTCGGTGGGGGGGCGAGAGGAAAAACTGTTTTTT CASTPGSVGGREEKLFF
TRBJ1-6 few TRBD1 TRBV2 TGTGCCAGCAGGGAGACAGGGGGCGGCAATTCACCCCTCCACTTT CASRETGGGNSPLHF
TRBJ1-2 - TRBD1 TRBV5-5 TGTGCCAGCAGCTTGACAGGGGTCGATGGCTACACCTTC CASSLTGVDGYTF